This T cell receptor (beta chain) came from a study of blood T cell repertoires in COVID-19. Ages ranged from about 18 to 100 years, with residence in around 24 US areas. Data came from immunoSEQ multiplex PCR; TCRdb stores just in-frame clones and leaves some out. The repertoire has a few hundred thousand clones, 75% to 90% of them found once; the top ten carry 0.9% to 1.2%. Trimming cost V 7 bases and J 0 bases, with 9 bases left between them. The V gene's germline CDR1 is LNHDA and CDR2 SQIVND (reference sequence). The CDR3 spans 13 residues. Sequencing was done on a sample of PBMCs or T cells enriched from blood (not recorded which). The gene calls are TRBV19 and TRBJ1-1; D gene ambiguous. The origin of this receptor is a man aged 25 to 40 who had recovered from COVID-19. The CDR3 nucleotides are TGTGCCAGTAAAGGAGCTCTGAACACTGAAGCTTTCTTT. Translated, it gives CASKGALNTEAFF.